The TCR beta chain under discussion was sequenced for a study of response to subunit inactivated influenza vaccine. The ends lost 4 bases at V and 4 bases at J; junction bases unmatched: 6. This CDR3 is built from 14 residues. Looked up from germline, CDR1 is DFQATT and CDR2 is SNEGSKA (reference sequence). From the RT-PCR reads, TCRdb called clonotypes with MiXCR, one entry per CDR3 protein. The sample lists some 570,000 distinct CDR3 sequences; about 10% were seen once. This clonotype came up many times. These sequences were also reported in another study, on T cells expressing NK-cell markers. This second study says: The authors made TCR beta cDNA libraries by 5'RACE template switching. This switching added a universal primer site and UMIs. Among the eight sequenced donors, seven tested HCMV-seropositive and one tested seronegative. The use of an anti-gamma-delta TCR antibody, which was added in several experiments, restricted sorting to T cells expressing alpha-beta TCR. The study found these clonotypes also leading the CD3+CD56-NKG2C+ fraction in a handful of donors.

The sequence was collected from a man in his forties or fifties who received an inactivated influenza vaccine. The source material was PBMCs from blood, sampled on the day of vaccination. The chain is built from TRBV20-1 and TRBJ1-5; TRBD1 aligns across 8 bases. CDR3 residues: CSATQGGLNQPQHF. The DNA for the CDR3 is TGCAGTGCTACACAGGGGGGCCTAAATCAGCCCCAGCATTTT.